This T cell receptor beta chain was found in a study of post-analysis software for immune sequencing data. Note on this clonotype: Its antigen is not known.

TCR beta cDNA libraries had unique molecular identifiers. Once roughly 1 to 10 million T cells were used, roughly 490,000 cDNA molecules resulted. TCRdb fed the PCR reads into MiXCR, producing one record per CDR3 protein. The sample lists hundreds of thousands of distinct CDR3 sequences; around 40% were seen once. Overall study findings and caveats: There were a few TRBV segments more frequent in patients than controls, and TRBV5-6, TRBV5-1 and TRBV20-1 were among them. The authors found that F measure strongly co-clustered same-batch samples.

CDR1 and CDR2 (germline): MDHEN, SYDVKM. V lost 2 bases and J 13 bases, leaving 12 bases between the germline ends. This CDR3 is built from 12 residues. The sample comprised blood. This clonotype was obtained from a girl aged 5-17 years with multiple sclerosis. The J gene is TRBJ2-1, the V gene TRBV28; no clear D. CDR3 amino acids: CASSLPPRAQFF. The CDR3 nucleotides are TGTGCCAGCAGTTTACCCCCTCGAGCACAGTTCTTC.